A selection of T cell receptor beta chains follows, all from one sample in a study of glioma-infiltrating T cells. From the multiplex PCR reads, TCRdb called clonotypes with MiXCR, one entry per CDR3 protein. The sample includes 93,000 or so distinct CDR3 sequences, around 31% seen only once; the top ten take about 40%. Material: glioma tissue, nonneoplastic brain tissue, or PBMCs (not recorded which). The receptors originated from a human donor with low-grade glioma or glioblastoma, undergoing nonglioma brain surgery, or in good health (not recorded which). The CDR3 runs from the conserved cysteine through the conserved F or W. A D gene is named only where the DNA matches it firmly. Rows give clone size only sometimes, using once, few, many, or a class for an expanded clone.

V,J,size,D,DNA,CDR3
TRBV20-1,TRBJ2-5,many,TRBD2,TGCAGTGCAAGCCCACCTAGCGGGGGGCCCAAAGAGACCCAGTACTTC,CSASPPSGGPKETQYF
TRBV4-1,TRBJ2-5,NA,TRBD2,TGCGCCAGCAGCCAAGGGGGGGGGGAGACCCAGTACTTC,CASSQGGGETQYF
TRBV5-1,TRBJ1-2,NA,NA,TGCGCCAGCAGCCACAATGCTAACTATGGCTACACCTTC,CASSHNANYGYTF
TRBV28,TRBJ1-5,NA,NA,TGTGCCAGCAGTTTTCTTTTGGGGGCAGGGAGTCCCCAGCCCCAGCATTTT,CASSFLLGAGSPQPQHF
TRBV3-1,TRBJ2-3,NA,TRBD2,TGTGCCAGCAGCCAAGGTAGACTAGCGGCCACAGATACGCAGTATTTT,CASSQGRLAATDTQYF
TRBV6-1,TRBJ2-1,many,NA,TGTGCCAGCAGCCTATACAATGAGCAGTTCTTC,CASSLYNEQFF
TRBV4-3,TRBJ1-1,many,NA,TGCGCCAGCAGCCAAGATGTTGGAGGGGTGTATGCTTTCTTT,CASSQDVGGVYAFF
TRBV27,TRBJ2-7,many,TRBD2,TGTGCCAGCGCCTATCGGGGGGAGGGCTCCTACGAGCAGTACTTC,CASAYRGEGSYEQYF
TRBV10-3,TRBJ2-7,NA,TRBD1,TGTGCCATCAGTGAGGGACAGGGGGCCCGCGAGCAGTACTTC,CAISEGQGAREQYF
TRBV28,TRBJ1-5,NA,TRBD1,TGTGCCATTAGTTTCTTGACAGGGGTCAATCAGCCCCAGCATTTT,CAISFLTGVNQPQHF
TRBV6-1,TRBJ2-1,many,NA,TGTGCCAATTTGACAAGCAATGAGCAGTTCTTC,CANLTSNEQFF
TRBV6-1,TRBJ1-2,few,NA,TGTGCCAGCAGTGACACTTCCTGGCAAGACTATGGCTACACCTTC,CASSDTSWQDYGYTF
TRBV11-2,TRBJ2-3,NA,NA,TGTGCCAGCAGCTTAGGTGGGGGGCTTGGCACAGATACGCAGTATTTT,CASSLGGGLGTDTQYF
TRBV6-6,TRBJ2-7,NA,NA,TGTGTCAGCAGTTATAATGGAGAGAACTACGAGCAGTACTTC,CVSSYNGENYEQYF
TRBV28,TRBJ1-2,many,NA,TGTGCCAGCACCCCATCGTACCTCTATGGCTACACCTTC,CASTPSYLYGYTF
TRBV27,TRBJ1-5,many,NA,TGTGCCAGCAGTTCACCAGGCAATCAGCCCCAGCATTTT,CASSSPGNQPQHF
TRBV20-1,TRBJ1-2,many,TRBD1,TGCAGTGCTACGACAGGGAGACATGGCTACACCTTC,CSATTGRHGYTF
TRBV27,TRBJ2-2,many,NA,TGTGCCAGCACCATGCGGGGCGAAACCGGGGAGCTGTTTTTT,CASTMRGETGELFF
TRBV19,TRBJ2-1,few,NA,TGTGCCAGTAGTATCAACAGCGTGATGGGCAATGAGCAGTTCTTC,CASSINSVMGNEQFF
TRBV10-1,TRBJ2-7,NA,TRBD2,TGCGCCAGCAGTGAGTCGACTAGCGGGGGGACCTACGAGCAGTACTTC,CASSESTSGGTYEQYF
TRBV7-9,TRBJ2-5,few,NA,TGTGCCAGCAGCTTAACCATCTCCAAAGAGACCCAGTACTTC,CASSLTISKETQYF
TRBV29-1,TRBJ2-2,many,TRBD1,TGCAGCGCAGGGACAGCCTCCGGGGAGCTGTTTTTT,CSAGTASGELFF
TRBV4-3,TRBJ2-6,few,NA,TGCGCCAGCAGCCAAAGGAGCTCTGGGGCCAACGTCCTGACTTTC,CASSQRSSGANVLTF
TRBV7-2,TRBJ2-4,NA,NA,TGTGTTAGCAGCTTAGCGTTTGACAGCGCAAACATTCAGTACTTC,CVSSLAFDSANIQYF
TRBV18,TRBJ1-1,many,TRBD1,TGTGCCAGCTCAACAGGGGATGGCGCTTTCTTT,CASSTGDGAFF
TRBV28,TRBJ1-1,many,NA,TGTGCCAGCAGTTTGCCGGACGTGGACACTGAAGCTTTCTTT,CASSLPDVDTEAFF
TRBV19,TRBJ2-7,NA,TRBD1,TGTGCCAGTAGCCCCCAGGGGGACTCCTACGAGCAGTACTTC,CASSPQGDSYEQYF
TRBV2,TRBJ2-5,many,NA,TGTGCCAGCAACGAGGGGGAAGAGACCCAGTACTTC,CASNEGEETQYF
TRBV6-1,TRBJ1-6,many,NA,TGTGCCAGCAGTCAAGAGACCTATAATTCACCCCTCCACTTT,CASSQETYNSPLHF
TRBV7-2,TRBJ2-1,NA,TRBD2,TGTGCCGGCAGCTTATCTAGCGGCTCCTACAATGAGCAGTTCTTC,CAGSLSSGSYNEQFF
TRBV20-1,TRBJ2-5,NA,NA,TGCAGTGCTGGGGGGGGGGCCGGCGAGACCCAGTACTTC,CSAGGGAGETQYF
TRBV7-9,TRBJ1-3,NA,NA,TGTGCCAGCAGTAAACTCGGAGGCGTCTCTGGAAACACCATATATTTT,CASSKLGGVSGNTIYF
TRBV20-1,TRBJ2-3,many,TRBD1,TGCAGTGCTAGGAGGGCCCCAGGGGGAGGCACAGATACGCAGTATTTT,CSARRAPGGGTDTQYF
TRBV6-8,TRBJ2-7,NA,TRBD2,TGTGCCAGCCGGGGGGTGAGCTCCTACGAGCAGTACTTC,CASRGVSSYEQYF
TRBV6-1,TRBJ2-7,many,TRBD1,TGTGCCAGCAGTGAGAGACAGGGGACCGAGCAGTACTTC,CASSERQGTEQYF
TRBV6-1,TRBJ2-7,many,NA,TGTGCCAGCAGTTTTAAACGACCCGGGAGTTCCTACGAGCAGTACTTC,CASSFKRPGSSYEQYF
TRBV10-3,TRBJ2-3,NA,TRBD1,TGTGCCATCAGCGGACAGGGGATGGGGGGGCCGATCGCAGATACGCAGTATTTT,CAISGQGMGGPIADTQYF
TRBV7-2,TRBJ1-2,NA,NA,TGTGCCAGCAGCTTGGGAGGGGCAACCTATGGCTACACCTTC,CASSLGGATYGYTF
TRBV28,TRBJ1-1,NA,NA,TGTGCCAGCGGCTCACACAGCAGGAGGGGGTCCGGAGCTTTCTTT,CASGSHSRRGSGAFF
TRBV3-1,TRBJ2-3,few,TRBD2,TGTGCCAGCAGCCAAGATAGCGGGGGCACAGATACGCAGTATTTT,CASSQDSGGTDTQYF
TRBV29-1,TRBJ1-1,many,NA,TGCAGCGTGGTTGGAAACACTGAAGCTTTCTTT,CSVVGNTEAFF
TRBV20-1,TRBJ2-5,many,NA,TGCAGCTTCTCTCCCCCGCAGGAGACCCAGTACTTC,CSFSPPQETQYF
TRBV28,TRBJ2-7,many,NA,TGTGCCAGCAGGCCTACAAGGTACGAGCAGTACTTC,CASRPTRYEQYF
TRBV7-2,TRBJ2-3,NA,TRBD2,TGTGCCAGCAGCTGGGGGGGACTACCTCCCGATACGCAGTATTTT,CASSWGGLPPDTQYF
TRBV10-3,TRBJ1-1,many,NA,TGTGCCATCAGTGAGAGGCAAGACACTGAAGCTTTCTTT,CAISERQDTEAFF
TRBV6-6,TRBJ2-7,many,NA,TGTGCCAGCAGTTACTTTGACAGTGATTACGAGCAGTACTTC,CASSYFDSDYEQYF
TRBV28,TRBJ2-2,few,TRBD2,TGTGCCAGCAGTTTTCCGGGACTAGCGGGCACCGGGGAGCTGTTTTTT,CASSFPGLAGTGELFF
TRBV27,TRBJ1-1,many,NA,TGTGCCAGCAGTTCCCCTCAGCGGGCCACTGAAGCTTTCTTT,CASSSPQRATEAFF
TRBV28,TRBJ1-5,many,NA,TGTGCCAGCAGTTTCAGGCGATCACTCTATAGCAATCAGCCCCAGCATTTT,CASSFRRSLYSNQPQHF
TRBV6-6,TRBJ2-3,many,NA,TGTGCCAGCAGTTACTCTGATCTCGTCACAGATACGCAGTATTTT,CASSYSDLVTDTQYF
TRBV5-5,TRBJ2-1,NA,NA,TGTGCCAGCAGTCCTTCGGTAAGGTACAATGAGCAGTTCTTC,CASSPSVRYNEQFF
TRBV7-2,TRBJ2-7,many,TRBD1,TGTGCCAGCAGCTTACAGGGGGTTGATACCTACGAGCAGTACTTC,CASSLQGVDTYEQYF